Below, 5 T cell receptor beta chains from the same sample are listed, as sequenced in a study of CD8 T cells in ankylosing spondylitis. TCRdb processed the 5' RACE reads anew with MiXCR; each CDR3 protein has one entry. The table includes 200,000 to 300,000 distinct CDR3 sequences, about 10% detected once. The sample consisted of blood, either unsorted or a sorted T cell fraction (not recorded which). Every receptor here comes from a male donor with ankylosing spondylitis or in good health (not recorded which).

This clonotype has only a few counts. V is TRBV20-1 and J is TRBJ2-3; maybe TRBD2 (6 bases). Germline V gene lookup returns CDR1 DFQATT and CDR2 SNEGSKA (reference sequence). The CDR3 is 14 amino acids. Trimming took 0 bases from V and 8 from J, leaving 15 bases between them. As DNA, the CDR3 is TGCAGTGCTAGAGATGGCGGGACGGGGGTTACGCAGTATTTT. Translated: CSARDGGTGVTQYF.

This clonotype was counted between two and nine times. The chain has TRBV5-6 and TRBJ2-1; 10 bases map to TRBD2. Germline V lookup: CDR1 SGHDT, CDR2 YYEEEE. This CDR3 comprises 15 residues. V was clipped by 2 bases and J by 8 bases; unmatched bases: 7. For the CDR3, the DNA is TGTGCCAGCAGCTTAAAGCGGGGGGGCTTCTATGAGCAGTTCTTC. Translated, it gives CASSLKRGGFYEQFF. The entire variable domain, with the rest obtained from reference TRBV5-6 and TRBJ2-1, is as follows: DAGVTQSPTHLIKTRGQQVTLRCSPKSGHDTVSWYQQALGQGPQFIFQYYEEEERQRGNFPDRFSGHQFPNYSSELNVNALLLGDSALYLCASSLKRGGFYEQFFGPGTRLTVL.

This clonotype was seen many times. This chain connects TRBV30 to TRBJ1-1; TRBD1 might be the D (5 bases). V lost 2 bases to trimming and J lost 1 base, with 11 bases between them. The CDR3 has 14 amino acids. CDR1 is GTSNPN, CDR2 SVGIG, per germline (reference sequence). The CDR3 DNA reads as TGTGCCTGGAGTCCGGGACCAAGGAACACTGAAGCTTTCTTT. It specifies CAWSPGPRNTEAFF.

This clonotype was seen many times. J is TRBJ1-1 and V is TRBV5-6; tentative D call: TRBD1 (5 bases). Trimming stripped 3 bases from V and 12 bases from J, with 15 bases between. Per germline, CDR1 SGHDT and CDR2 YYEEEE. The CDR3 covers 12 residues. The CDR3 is CASSWNRIGTFF. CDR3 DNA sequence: TGTGCCAGCAGCTGGAACAGGATTGGGACTTTCTTT.

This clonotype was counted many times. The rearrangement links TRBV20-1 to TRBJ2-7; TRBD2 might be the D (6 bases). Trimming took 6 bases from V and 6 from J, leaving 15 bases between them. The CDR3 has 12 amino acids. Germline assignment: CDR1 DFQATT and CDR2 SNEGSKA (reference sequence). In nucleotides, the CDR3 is TGCAGTGCCACGGGAGTTAGTCTCGAGCAGTACTTC. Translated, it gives CSATGVSLEQYF.